These T cell receptor beta chains were read from a single sample in a study of regulatory T cells in long-lasting Graves disease. TCRdb itself ran the multiplex PCR reads through MiXCR, one entry per CDR3 protein. Here the sample spans 300,000 to 400,000 distinct CDR3 sequences, 16% being singletons. The sample also formed part of further work on T cells in Graves' hyperthyroidism and ophthalmopathy.

Sequenced material: peripheral blood mononuclear cells (PBMCs), taken at new diagnosis, from a patient treated with antithyroid drugs. The receptor set was obtained from a man aged 40-49 years with Graves disease. Both conserved end residues are part of each CDR3. D genes are given only for firm matches. Some rows have no size entry. The others give once, few or many, or a class for an expanded clone.

CDR3nt,CDR3aa,len,d_gene,v_gene,abundance,j_gene
TGTGCCAGCAGTGAGGACCAGGGGTACTACAATGAGCAGTTCTTC,CASSEDQGYYNEQFF,15,.,TRBV2,many,TRBJ2-1
TGTGCCAGCAGCTCCACCTCATTGGGACTAGCGGGGGGATACTACGAGCAGTACTTC,CASSSTSLGLAGGYYEQYF,19,TRBD2,TRBV11-1,many,TRBJ2-7
TGTGCCAGCAGCCTTCGGGGGGACCTCGGAGAGACCCAGTACTTC,CASSLRGDLGETQYF,15,TRBD2,TRBV7-3,many,TRBJ2-5
TGTGCCAGCAGCCGGGGGACTTTAAAAAACATTCAGTACTTC,CASSRGTLKNIQYF,14,.,TRBV3-1,.,TRBJ2-4
TGTGCCATTAATACTACGAGTCCAGGCATGAACACTGAAGCTTTCTTT,CAINTTSPGMNTEAFF,16,.,TRBV10-3,many,TRBJ1-1
TGTGCCAGCAGCACCCAGACAGGGTCAAATCAGCCCCAGCATTTT,CASSTQTGSNQPQHF,15,TRBD1,TRBV7-2,many,TRBJ1-5
TGTGCCAGCAGCTTAGGACTAGCGGGGGGGTTCTACGAGCAGTACTTC,CASSLGLAGGFYEQYF,16,TRBD2,TRBV11-2,.,TRBJ2-7
TGTGCCAGCAGCAGCGTAGCGGGGCACACTGAAGCTTTCTTT,CASSSVAGHTEAFF,14,.,TRBV7-9,.,TRBJ1-1
TGTGCCAGCTCCTATGGACAGACTGAAGCTTTCTTT,CASSYGQTEAFF,12,.,TRBV7-3,few,TRBJ1-1
TGTGCCAGCAGCTTAGGGATCGGGGTCTGGACGAATGAGCAGTTCTTC,CASSLGIGVWTNEQFF,16,.,TRBV7-3,.,TRBJ2-1
TGTGCTTCCGCGGACAGGGTCTCTGAAGCTTTCTTT,CASADRVSEAFF,12,TRBD1,TRBV30,many,TRBJ1-1
TGTGCCAGCAGCCCCGGACAGGGGCGGGCGACCCAGTACTTC,CASSPGQGRATQYF,14,TRBD1,TRBV11-2,many,TRBJ2-5